The 17 T cell receptor beta chains in this list originate from one sample, sequenced in a study of shared clonotypes between healthy human individuals. Clones were read by immunoSEQ multiplex PCR, and TCRdb kept only the in-frame ones, dropping some. The sample shows around 1.4 million clones, around 98.5% of them seen only once. What was sequenced was naive CD4+ T cells sorted from blood. Subset given: CD45RA+ positively selected. The receptors here all came from a man between 25 and 39 years old in good health.

Here the CDR3 reads CASLKQGIEQFF. As DNA, the CDR3 is TGTGCCAGTCTAAAACAGGGAATTGAGCAGTTCTTC. The chain links TRBV2 to TRBJ2-1; a possible D gene is TRBD1 (6 bases). CDR3 length equals 12 residues. V was cut by 9 bases and J by 9 bases, with 15 bases left in between. CDR1 and CDR2 from the germline V gene are SNHLY and FYNNEI.

This clone was counted a single time. V usage is TRBV19 and J usage is TRBJ2-7; D remains unclear. The CDR3 runs 13 residues. Per germline, CDR1 LNHDA and CDR2 SQIVND (reference sequence). V lost 0 bases, J lost 4 bases, and 7 bases lay in between. The CDR3 loop reads CASSIDQEYEQYF. CDR3 nucleotide sequence: TGTGCCAGTAGTATAGATCAAGAGTACGAGCAGTACTTC.

The rearrangement joins TRBV28 to TRBJ2-3; maybe TRBD2 (6 bases). The V end was cut by 10 bases, the J end by 4 bases, with 15 bases between. Germline loops: CDR1 MDHEN, CDR2 SYDVKM. CDR3 length: 13 amino acids. The CDR3 DNA sequence: TGTGCCACCTGGGGGGAGAACGCAGATACGCAGTATTTT. Residues: CATWGENADTQYF.

On this clone: This sample includes further DNA sequences coding for the same CDR3. The rearrangement joins TRBV30 to TRBJ2-3; D gene ambiguous. Germline CDR1 GTSNPN, CDR2 SVGIG (reference sequence). V lost 2 bases, J lost 0 bases, and 3 bases lay in between. The CDR3 covers 12 residues. CDR3 sequence (DNA): TGTGCCTGGAGTTTGAGCACAGATACGCAGTATTTT. Protein sequence: CAWSLSTDTQYF.

The gene calls are TRBV27 and TRBJ1-4; D is unresolved. V was pared by 5 bases and J by 5 bases, with 12 bases between. The CDR3 runs to 14 residues. The V gene's germline CDR1 is MNHEY and CDR2 SMNVEV (reference sequence). The CDR3 protein is CASSPQSPNEKLFF. Written as DNA, the CDR3 is TGTGCCAGCAGTCCCCAGTCCCCGAATGAAAAACTGTTTTTT.

This clone has only one observation. The chain carries TRBV5-1 and TRBJ2-7; D may correspond to TRBD1 or TRBD2 (6 bases each). The length of the CDR3 is 15 residues. V was cut by 2 bases and J by 2 bases, with 14 bases left in between. Per the germline V gene, CDR1 is SGHRS and CDR2 is YFSETQ. The CDR3 reads CASSFGGGTAYEQYF. The CDR3 DNA sequence: TGCGCCAGCAGCTTCGGGGGCGGGACGGCCTACGAGCAGTACTTC.

Only a few counts were recorded for this clone. Other DNA sequences of this sample code for an identical CDR3. The gene calls are TRBV6-5 and TRBJ2-5, with no clear D. This CDR3 has 11 residues. The germline V and J ends were trimmed by 2 bases and 5 bases, with 3 bases remaining between them. CDR1 and CDR2 (germline): MNHEY, SVGAGI. CDR3 nucleotide sequence: TGTGCCAGCAGTTACGCGGAGACCCAGTACTTC. This sequence encodes CASSYAETQYF.

V usage is TRBV18 and J usage is TRBJ1-3, with D uncertain. CDR3 length equals 12 residues. The V and J ends lost 0 bases and 6 bases respectively, with 3 bases between them. Germline values: CDR1 KGHSH, CDR2 LQKENI. The CDR3 loop is CASSPPENTIYF. The DNA for the CDR3 is TGTGCCAGCTCACCACCTGAAAACACCATATATTTT.

The V and J genes are TRBV7-9 and TRBJ1-4; 9 bases align to TRBD1. Germline trimming cut 10 bases from V and 3 bases from J; bases unmatched to any gene: 3. This CDR3 has 13 amino acids. Germline V CDR1 and CDR2: SEHNR, FQNEAQ (reference sequence). In DNA form, the CDR3 reads TGTGCCACACGACAGGGGGCTAATGAAAAACTGTTTTTT. The encoded protein is CATRQGANEKLFF.

The chain combines TRBV7-8 with TRBJ1-4; maybe TRBD1 (6 bases). Germline CDR1 is SGHVS and CDR2 is FQNEAQ. The CDR3 has 15 amino acids. Trimming removed 5 bases at V and 0 bases at J, with 10 bases between. The CDR3 here is CASSRRQATNEKLFF. The CDR3 coding sequence is TGTGCCAGCAGCCGGAGACAGGCAACTAATGAAAAACTGTTTTTT.

This clone has just one count. The sample holds other DNA sequences that translate to the same CDR3. This chain links TRBV2 with TRBJ2-3; 9 bases match TRBD2. The V gene's germline CDR1 is SNHLY and CDR2 FYNNEI. The V and J ends lost 4 bases and 0 bases, in that order; junction bases with no gene match: 2. The CDR3 spans 15 residues. The CDR3 sequence: CASSGLAASTDTQYF. The CDR3, as DNA: TGTGCCAGCAGTGGACTAGCGGCTAGCACAGATACGCAGTATTTT.

The chain uses TRBV5-1 and TRBJ1-1; D call uncertain. The CDR3 covers 15 residues. The germline V gene encodes CDR1 SGHRS and CDR2 YFSETQ. Trimming stripped 3 bases from V and 4 bases from J, with 16 bases between. In DNA form, the CDR3 reads TGCGCCAGCAGCTCTGTTAGCGTGGTGGCCACTGAAGCTTTCTTT. The encoded protein is CASSSVSVVATEAFF.

The chain employs TRBV10-3 and TRBJ2-1; TRBD2 is a possible D gene (6 bases). The CDR3 has 14 residues. V gave up 10 bases and J gave up 6 bases, with 19 bases separating them. CDR1 ENHRY and CDR2 SYGVKD come from the germline V gene. CDR3 bases: TGTGCCACGTGCCCCGGAGGGCCGGTCAATGAGCAGTTCTTC. Its protein product is CATCPGGPVNEQFF.

The chain uses TRBV18 and TRBJ2-1; TRBD2 matches 9 bases. The CDR3 sequence is 15 residues long. Germline V gives CDR1 KGHSH, CDR2 LQKENI. The junction had 6 bases not matched to a gene; V was cut back by 2 bases and J by 7 bases. CDR3 sequence reads: CASSPLREGPNEQFF. In nucleotides, the CDR3 is TGTGCCAGCTCACCATTGCGGGAGGGGCCGAATGAGCAGTTCTTC.

The rearrangement links TRBV7-6 to TRBJ2-3; no clear D gene. V was shortened by 6 bases and J by 5 bases, with 12 bases between the two germline ends. The CDR3 runs to 13 residues. Looked up from germline, CDR1 is SGHVS and CDR2 is FNYEAQ. The CDR3 region is CASSRSLGDTQYF. CDR3 bases: TGTGCCAGCAGTCGGTCACTTGGAGATACGCAGTATTTT.

A note on this clone: The sample has other DNA sequences that encode this CDR3 too. The rearrangement links TRBV9 to TRBJ2-2; TRBD2 might be the D (6 bases). Between the trimmed V and J ends, which lost 0 bases and 3 bases, there was a span of 9 bases. Germline values: CDR1 SGDLS, CDR2 YYNGEE. This CDR3 has 15 residues. CDR3 coding DNA: TGTGCCAGCAGCGTAGTCGGGAGCCACACCGGGGAGCTGTTTTTT. Translated, it gives CASSVVGSHTGELFF. Full variable domain (outside the CDR3, taken from reference TRBV9 and TRBJ2-2): DSGVTQTPKHLITATGQRVTLRCSPRSGDLSVYWYQQSLDQGLQFLIQYYNGEERAKGNILERFSAQQFPDLHSELNLSSLELGDSALYFCASSVVGSHTGELFFGEGSRLTVL.

CDR3 bases: TGCGCCAGCACCCTGAGTAGACGCACAGATACGCAGTATTTT. Protein sequence: CASTLSRRTDTQYF. The J gene is TRBJ2-3, the V gene TRBV5-1, with unresolved D. V was trimmed by 6 bases and J by 1 base, leaving 12 bases between them. CDR1 SGHRS and CDR2 YFSETQ come from the germline V gene. The CDR3 is 14 amino acids.